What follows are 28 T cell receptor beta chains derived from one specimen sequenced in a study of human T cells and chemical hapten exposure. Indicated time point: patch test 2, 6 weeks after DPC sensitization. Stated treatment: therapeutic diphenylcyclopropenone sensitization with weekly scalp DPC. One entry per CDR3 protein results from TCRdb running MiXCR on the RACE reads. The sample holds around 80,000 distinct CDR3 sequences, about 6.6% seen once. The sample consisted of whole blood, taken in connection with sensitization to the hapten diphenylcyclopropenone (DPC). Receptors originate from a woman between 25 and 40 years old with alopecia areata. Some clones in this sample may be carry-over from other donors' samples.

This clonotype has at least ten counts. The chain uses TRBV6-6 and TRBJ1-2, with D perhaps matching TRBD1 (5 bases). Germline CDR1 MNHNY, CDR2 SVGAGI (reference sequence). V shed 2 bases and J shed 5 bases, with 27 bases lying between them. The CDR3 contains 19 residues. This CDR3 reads CASSYHPAGDNGIAYGYTF. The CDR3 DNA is TGTGCCAGCAGTTACCACCCGGCGGGGGATAATGGGATTGCGTATGGCTACACCTTC.

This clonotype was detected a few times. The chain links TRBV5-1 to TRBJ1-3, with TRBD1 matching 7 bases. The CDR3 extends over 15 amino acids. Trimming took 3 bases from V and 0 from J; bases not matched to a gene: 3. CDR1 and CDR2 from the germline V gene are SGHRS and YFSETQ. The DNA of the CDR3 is TGCGCCAGCAGCTGGGGACAGAGCTCTGGAAACACCATATATTTT. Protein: CASSWGQSSGNTIYF.

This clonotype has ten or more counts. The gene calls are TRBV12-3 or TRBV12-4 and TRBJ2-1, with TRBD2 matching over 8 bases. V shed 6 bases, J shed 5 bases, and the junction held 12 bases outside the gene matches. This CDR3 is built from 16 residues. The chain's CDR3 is CASSYLSGGADNEQFF. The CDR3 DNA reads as TGTGCCAGCAGCTACCTGTCGGGGGGGGCGGACAATGAGCAGTTCTTC.

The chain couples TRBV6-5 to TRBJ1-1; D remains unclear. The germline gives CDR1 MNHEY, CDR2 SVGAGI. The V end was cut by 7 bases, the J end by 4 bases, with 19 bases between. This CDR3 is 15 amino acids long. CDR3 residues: CASTTTRLGSTEAFF. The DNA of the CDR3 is TGTGCCAGCACCACCACGCGTTTGGGGAGCACTGAAGCTTTCTTT.

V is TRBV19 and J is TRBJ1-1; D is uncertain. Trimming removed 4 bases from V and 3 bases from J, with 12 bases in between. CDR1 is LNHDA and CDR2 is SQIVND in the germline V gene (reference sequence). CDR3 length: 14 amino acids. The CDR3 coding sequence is TGTGCCAGTAGTAACCAGGCCCGGGACACTGAAGCTTTCTTT. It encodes CASSNQARDTEAFF. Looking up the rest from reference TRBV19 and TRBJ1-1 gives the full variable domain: DGGITQSPKYLFRKEGQNVTLSCEQNLNHDAMYWYRQDPGQGLRLIYYSQIVNDFQKGDIAEGYSVSREKKESFPLTVTSAQKNPTAFYLCASSNQARDTEAFFGQGTRLTVV.

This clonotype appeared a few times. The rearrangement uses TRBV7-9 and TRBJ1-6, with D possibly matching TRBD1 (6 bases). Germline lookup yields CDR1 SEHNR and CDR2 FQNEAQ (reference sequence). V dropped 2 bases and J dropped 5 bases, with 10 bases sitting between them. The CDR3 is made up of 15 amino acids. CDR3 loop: CASSLNQGNNSPLHF. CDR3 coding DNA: TGTGCCAGCAGCTTAAATCAGGGGAATAATTCACCCCTCCACTTT.

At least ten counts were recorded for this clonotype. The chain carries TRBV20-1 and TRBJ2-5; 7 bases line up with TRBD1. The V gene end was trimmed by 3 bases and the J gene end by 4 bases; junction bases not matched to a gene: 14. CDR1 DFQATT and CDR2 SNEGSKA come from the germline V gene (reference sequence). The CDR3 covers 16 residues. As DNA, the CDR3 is TGCAGTGCTAGGACAAACAGGGGAGAAGGCAGAGAGACCCAGTACTTC. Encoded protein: CSARTNRGEGRETQYF.

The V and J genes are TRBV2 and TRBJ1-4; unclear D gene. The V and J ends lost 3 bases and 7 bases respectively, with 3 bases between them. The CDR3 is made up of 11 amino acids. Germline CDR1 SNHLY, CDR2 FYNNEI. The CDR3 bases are TGTGCCAGCAGTGATTTTGAAAAACTGTTTTTT. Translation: CASSDFEKLFF.

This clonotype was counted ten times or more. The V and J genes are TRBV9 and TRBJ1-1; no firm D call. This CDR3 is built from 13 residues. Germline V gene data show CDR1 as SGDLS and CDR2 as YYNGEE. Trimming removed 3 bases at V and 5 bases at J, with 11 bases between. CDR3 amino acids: CASSASVGTEAFF. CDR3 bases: TGTGCCAGCAGCGCATCGGTCGGGACTGAAGCTTTCTTT.

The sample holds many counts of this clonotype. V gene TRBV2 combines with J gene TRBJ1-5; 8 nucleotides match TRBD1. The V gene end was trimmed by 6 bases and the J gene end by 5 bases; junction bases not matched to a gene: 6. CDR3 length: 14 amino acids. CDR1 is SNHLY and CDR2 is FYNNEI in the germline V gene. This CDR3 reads CASRTQGVYQPQHF. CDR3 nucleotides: TGTGCCAGCAGAACACAGGGGGTGTATCAGCCCCAGCATTTT. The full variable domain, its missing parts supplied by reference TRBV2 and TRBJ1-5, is EPEVTQTPSHQVTQMGQEVILRCVPISNHLYFYWYRQILGQKVEFLVSFYNNEISEKSEIFDDQFSVERPDGSNFTLKIRSTKLEDSAMYFCASRTQGVYQPQHFGDGTRLSIL.

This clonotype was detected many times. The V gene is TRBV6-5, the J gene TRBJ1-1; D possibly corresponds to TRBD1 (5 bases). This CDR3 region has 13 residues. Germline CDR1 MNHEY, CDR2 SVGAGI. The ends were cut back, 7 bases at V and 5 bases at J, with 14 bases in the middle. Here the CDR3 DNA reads TGTGCCAGCAATCCCCCCCAGGGTACTGAAGCTTTCTTT. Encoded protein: CASNPPQGTEAFF.

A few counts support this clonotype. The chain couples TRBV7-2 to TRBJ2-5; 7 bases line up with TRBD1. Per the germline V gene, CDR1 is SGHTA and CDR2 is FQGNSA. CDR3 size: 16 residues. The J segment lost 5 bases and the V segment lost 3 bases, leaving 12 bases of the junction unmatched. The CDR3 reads CASSLTGTAIEETQYF. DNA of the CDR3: TGTGCCAGCAGCTTGACTGGGACAGCTATAGAGGAGACCCAGTACTTC.

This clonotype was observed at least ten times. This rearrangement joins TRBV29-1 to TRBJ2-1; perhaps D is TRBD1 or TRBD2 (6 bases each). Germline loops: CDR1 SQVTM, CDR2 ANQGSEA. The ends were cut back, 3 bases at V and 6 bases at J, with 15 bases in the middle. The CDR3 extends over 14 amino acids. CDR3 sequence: CSVDNGGPFNEQFF. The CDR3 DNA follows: TGCAGCGTTGATAACGGGGGCCCCTTCAATGAGCAGTTCTTC.

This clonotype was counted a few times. CDR3 amino acids: CASSYRGRRGFHF. The DNA for the CDR3 is TGTGCCAGCAGTTACCGGGGGCGGCGAGGTTTCCACTTT. V is TRBV6-5 and J is TRBJ1-6, with D perhaps TRBD1 (6 bases). In germline, CDR1 is MNHEY, CDR2 SVGAGI. Trimming took off 2 bases at V and 17 bases at J, with 16 bases between the two ends. The CDR3 consists of 13 residues.

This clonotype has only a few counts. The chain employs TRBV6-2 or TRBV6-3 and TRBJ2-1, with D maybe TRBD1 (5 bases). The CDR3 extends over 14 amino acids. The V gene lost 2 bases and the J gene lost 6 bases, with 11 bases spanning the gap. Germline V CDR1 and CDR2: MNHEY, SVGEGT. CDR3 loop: CASSYKGLVNEQFF. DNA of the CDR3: TGTGCCAGCAGTTACAAGGGGCTAGTCAATGAGCAGTTCTTC.

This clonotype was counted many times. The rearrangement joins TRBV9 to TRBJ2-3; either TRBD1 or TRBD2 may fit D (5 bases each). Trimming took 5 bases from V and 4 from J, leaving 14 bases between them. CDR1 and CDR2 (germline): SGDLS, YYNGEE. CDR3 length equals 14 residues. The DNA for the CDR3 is TGTGCCAGCAGTGGGGCCCGAGGGGCAGATACGCAGTATTTT. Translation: CASSGARGADTQYF. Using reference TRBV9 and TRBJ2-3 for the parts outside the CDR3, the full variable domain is DSGVTQTPKHLITATGQRVTLRCSPRSGDLSVYWYQQSLDQGLQFLIQYYNGEERAKGNILERFSAQQFPDLHSELNLSSLELGDSALYFCASSGARGADTQYFGPGTRLTVL.

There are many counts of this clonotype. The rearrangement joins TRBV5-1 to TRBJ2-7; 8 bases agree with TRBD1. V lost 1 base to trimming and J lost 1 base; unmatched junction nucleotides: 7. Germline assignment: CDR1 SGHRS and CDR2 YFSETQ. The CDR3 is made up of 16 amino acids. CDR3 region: CASSLLPGGPSYEQYF. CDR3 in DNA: TGCGCCAGCAGCTTGCTCCCAGGGGGCCCATCCTACGAGCAGTACTTC.

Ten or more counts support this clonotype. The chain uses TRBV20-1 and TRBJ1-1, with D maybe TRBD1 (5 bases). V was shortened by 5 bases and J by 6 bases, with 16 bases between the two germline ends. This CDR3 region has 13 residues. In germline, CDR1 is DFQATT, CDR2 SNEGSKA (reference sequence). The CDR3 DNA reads TGCAGTGCTGTGGGGGGATGGGTGTCTGAAGCTTTCTTT. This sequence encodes CSAVGGWVSEAFF.

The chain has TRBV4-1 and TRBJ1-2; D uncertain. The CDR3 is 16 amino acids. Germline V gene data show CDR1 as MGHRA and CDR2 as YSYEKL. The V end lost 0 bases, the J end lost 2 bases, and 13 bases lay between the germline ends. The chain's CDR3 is CASSQDEYLVNYGYTF. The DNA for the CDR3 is TGCGCCAGCAGCCAAGATGAATATTTAGTAAACTATGGCTACACCTTC.

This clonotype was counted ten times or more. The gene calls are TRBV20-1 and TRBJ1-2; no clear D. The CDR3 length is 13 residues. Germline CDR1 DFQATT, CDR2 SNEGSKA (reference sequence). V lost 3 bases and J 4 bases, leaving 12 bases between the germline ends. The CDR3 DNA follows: TGCAGTGCTAGTCACCGGACTCCCTATGGCTACACCTTC. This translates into CSASHRTPYGYTF.

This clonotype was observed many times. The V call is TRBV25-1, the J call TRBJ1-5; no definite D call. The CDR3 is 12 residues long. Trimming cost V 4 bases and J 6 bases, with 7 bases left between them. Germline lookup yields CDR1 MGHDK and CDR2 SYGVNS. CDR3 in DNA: TGTGCCAGCAGTGCACAAGGTCAGCCCCAGCATTTT. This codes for CASSAQGQPQHF.

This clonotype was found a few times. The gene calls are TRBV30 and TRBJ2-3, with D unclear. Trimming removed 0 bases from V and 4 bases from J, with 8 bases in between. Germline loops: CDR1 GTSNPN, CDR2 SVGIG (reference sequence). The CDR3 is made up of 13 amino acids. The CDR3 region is CAWSVPGADTQYF. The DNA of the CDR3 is TGTGCCTGGAGTGTACCTGGGGCAGATACGCAGTATTTT.

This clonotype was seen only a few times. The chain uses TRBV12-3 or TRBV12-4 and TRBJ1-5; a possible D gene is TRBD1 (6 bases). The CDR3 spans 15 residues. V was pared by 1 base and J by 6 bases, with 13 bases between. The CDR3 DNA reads TGTGCCAGCAGTTTAGGGGGGGCGTGGGGTCAGCCCCAGCATTTT. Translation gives CASSLGGAWGQPQHF.

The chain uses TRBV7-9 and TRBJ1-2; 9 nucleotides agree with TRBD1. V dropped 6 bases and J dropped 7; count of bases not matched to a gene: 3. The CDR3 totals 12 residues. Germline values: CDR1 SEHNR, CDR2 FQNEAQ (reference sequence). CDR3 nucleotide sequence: TGTGCCAGCAGACGGGACAGGGTTGGCTACACCTTC. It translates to CASRRDRVGYTF.

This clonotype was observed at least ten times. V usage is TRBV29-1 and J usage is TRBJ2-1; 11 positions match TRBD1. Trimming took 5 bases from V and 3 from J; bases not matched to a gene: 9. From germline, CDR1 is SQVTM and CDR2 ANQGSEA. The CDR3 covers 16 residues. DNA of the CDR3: TGCAGCGTTCCGAGGGACAGGGGGAAGCTCTACAATGAGCAGTTCTTC. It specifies CSVPRDRGKLYNEQFF.

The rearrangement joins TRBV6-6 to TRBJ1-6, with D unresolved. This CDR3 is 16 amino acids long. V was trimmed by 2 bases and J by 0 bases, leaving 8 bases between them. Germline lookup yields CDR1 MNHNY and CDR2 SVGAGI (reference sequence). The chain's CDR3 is CASSYVGSSYNSPLHF. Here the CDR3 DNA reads TGTGCCAGCAGTTACGTAGGGAGCTCCTATAATTCACCCCTCCACTTT.

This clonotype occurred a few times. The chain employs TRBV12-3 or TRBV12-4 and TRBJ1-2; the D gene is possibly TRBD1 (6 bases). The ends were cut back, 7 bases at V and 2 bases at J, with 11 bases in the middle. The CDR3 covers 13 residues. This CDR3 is CASNPGQNYGYTF. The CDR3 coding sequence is TGTGCCAGCAATCCTGGACAGAACTATGGCTACACCTTC.

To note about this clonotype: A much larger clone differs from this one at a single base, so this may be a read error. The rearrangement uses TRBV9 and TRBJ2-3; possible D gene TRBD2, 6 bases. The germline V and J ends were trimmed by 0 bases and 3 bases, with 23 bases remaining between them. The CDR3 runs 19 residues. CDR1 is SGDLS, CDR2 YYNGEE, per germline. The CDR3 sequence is CASSVATGGCHGSTDTQYF. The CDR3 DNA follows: TGTGCCAGCAGCGTAGCTACCGGGGGTTGTCATGGCTCGACAGATACGCAGTATTTT.